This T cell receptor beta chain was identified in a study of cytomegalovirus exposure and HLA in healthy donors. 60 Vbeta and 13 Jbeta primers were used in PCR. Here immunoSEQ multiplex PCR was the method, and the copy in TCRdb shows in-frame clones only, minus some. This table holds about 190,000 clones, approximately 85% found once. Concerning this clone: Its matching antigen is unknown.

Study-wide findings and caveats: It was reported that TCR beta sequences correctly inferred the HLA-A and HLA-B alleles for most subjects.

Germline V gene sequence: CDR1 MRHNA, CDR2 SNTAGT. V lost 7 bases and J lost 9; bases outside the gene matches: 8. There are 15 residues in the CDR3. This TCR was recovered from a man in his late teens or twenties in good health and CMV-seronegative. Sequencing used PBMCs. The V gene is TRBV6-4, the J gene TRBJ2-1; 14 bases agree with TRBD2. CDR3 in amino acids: CASTRLAGGGFEQFF. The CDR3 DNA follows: TGTGCCAGCACTCGACTAGCGGGAGGGGGATTTGAGCAGTTCTTC.